This T cell receptor beta chain comes out of a study of T cell changes during pregnancy in multiple sclerosis. Generated by immunoSEQ multiplex PCR, the TCRdb table keeps only in-frame clones and is missing some. Counted here are just over 35,000 clones, over 85% occurring once; the ten biggest clones make up roughly 0.78%. V shed 5 bases and J shed 4 bases, with 12 bases lying between them. In germline, CDR1 is SGHTA, CDR2 FQGNSA. The CDR3 sequence is 14 residues long. This clone was seen once. This chain uses TRBV7-2 with TRBJ1-3, with D possibly TRBD1 on 5 matching bases. Here the sequenced sample was CD4+ T cells from peripheral blood mononuclear cells, taken after pregnancy. This TCR derives from a female donor in good health, enrolled as a control in a pregnancy study. In DNA form, the CDR3 reads TGTGCCAGCAGCCGGACATCGTCGGGAAACACCATATATTTT. This codes for CASSRTSSGNTIYF.